What follows describes a single TCR beta chain. Its cognate antigen has yet to be identified. No base quality values were provided; no much bigger clone lies one nucleotide off. The data were obtained in a study of blood T cell repertoires in COVID-19 (dated by TCRdb to 2020 to 2022). As for the study more broadly: Samples from collaborators originated in the United States, Italy and Spain and spanned both the acute and convalescent phases of COVID-19. The material from the prospective study consisted of cDNA or gDNA derived from T cells, B-cell-depleted T cells, or PBMCs. Deeply sampled blood TCRbeta repertoires from subjects exposed to, actively infected with, or recovered from COVID-19 were included in the dataset. The repertoires were released in a freely available public database meant as a resource for research on the immune response to SARS-CoV-2. The samples were drawn from two sources: the first 160 participants of the ongoing ImmuneRACE study, and over 950 subjects contributed by 6 global collaborators. The sample metadata nearly always contained a de-identified subject ID, COVID-19 status, age in years and sex. Where available, HLA class I and class II types were taken from metadata supplied by the sample provider and were not determined by assay-based typing. Overall results and qualifications from the work: The quantity of clinical and demographic metadata differed by source and by participant and was supplied without curation.

The immunoSEQ Assay, a bias-controlled multiplex PCR, was used to amplify TCRbeta CDR3 regions from genomic DNA. The authors' pipeline ran thus. Nucleated cell counts per sample were estimated from amplification of reference gene primers within the assay. To quantify the absolute abundance of each unique TCRbeta CDR3 rearrangement, sequence reads were collapsed and filtered. For each sample, productive Simpson clonality was calculated as the square root of Simpson's diversity index over productive rearrangements. As stored in TCRdb, this immuneACCESS dataset retains in-frame rearrangements with V and J assigned. A fraction of the clones does not appear; measured against another copy, unresolved V genes explain less than half of the discrepancy, and the remainder lacks a known reason. The V and J calls and clone size were taken over from that table, and D and trimming were inferred from the DNA. A total of about 480,000 clones appear in this sample, around 87% of them only once. 1.5% to 2% of the sample is in the top ten clones.

Unmatched junction bases come to 7, with V trimmed by 6 bases and J by 6 bases. CDR1 MNHEY and CDR2 SVGAGI were looked up in the germline V gene. Counted from cysteine to phenylalanine, this CDR3 has 14 amino acids. Just the 42-base CDR3 DNA is kept, in frame starting at base 1. In the prospective study, participants were about 18 to 89 years old, resided in about 25 geographic areas of the United States, and were enrolled through a virtual design. In the prospective study, cohorts were assigned on the basis of participant-reported clinical history obtained from a screening survey and a study questionnaire. Recovered participants in ImmuneRACE Cohort 3 were defined by two consecutive negative NP/OP PCR tests, clearance by a healthcare professional, or resolution of symptoms. In the prospective study, mobile phlebotomists collected whole blood, serum and a nasopharyngeal or oropharyngeal swab from each participant. Participants in the prospective study had the option to provide additional blood draws and questionnaires over a roughly two-month period. Before DNA extraction, blood samples from the prospective study were shipped at room temperature or frozen.

Recombination linked TRBV6-5 to TRBJ1-2; TRBD1 lines up with 10 middle nucleotides. This TCR derives from a woman aged 40 to 55 who had recovered from COVID-19. The material sequenced was PBMCs or T cells enriched from blood (not recorded which). The base sequence is TGTGCCAGCAGCAGACTGACAGGGGGCGATGGCTACACCTTC. Its protein is CASSRLTGGDGYTF.